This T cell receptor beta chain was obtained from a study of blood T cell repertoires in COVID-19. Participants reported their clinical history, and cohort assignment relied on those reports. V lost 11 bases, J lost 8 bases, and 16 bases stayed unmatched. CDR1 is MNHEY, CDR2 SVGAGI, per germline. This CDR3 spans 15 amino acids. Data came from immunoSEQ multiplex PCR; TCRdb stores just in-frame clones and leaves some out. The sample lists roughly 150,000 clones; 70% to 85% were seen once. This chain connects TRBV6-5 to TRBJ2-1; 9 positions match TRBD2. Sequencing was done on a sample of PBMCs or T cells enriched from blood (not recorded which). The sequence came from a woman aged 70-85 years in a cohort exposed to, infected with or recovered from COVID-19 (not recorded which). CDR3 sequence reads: CAGARGSSGNYEQFF. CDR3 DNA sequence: TGTGCCGGCGCAAGAGGGTCTAGCGGGAACTATGAGCAGTTCTTC.